This TCR beta chain derives from a study of neurological immune-mediated disorders. The V gene lost 5 bases and the J gene lost 8 bases, with 12 bases spanning the gap. Germline V gives CDR1 MGHDK, CDR2 SYGVNS. The CDR3 runs 13 residues. The authors made cDNA by 5'RACE with 10-nucleotide random UMIs. In TCRdb, the 5' RACE reads were re-called with MiXCR into one record per CDR3 protein. The repertoire has approximately 41,000 distinct CDR3 sequences, roughly 15% of them found once; the top ten carry roughly 3.5%. This clonotype was counted many times. The rearrangement links TRBV25-1 to TRBJ1-4; D is uncertain. This clonotype was obtained from a woman aged 55-70 years with HTLV-1-associated myelopathy (HAM/TSP). The source material was CD4+ T cells from blood. CDR3 in DNA: TGTGCCAGCAGTACCAGTTTGGGGGAAAAACTGTTTTTT. It encodes CASSTSLGEKLFF.